The entry below gives a single T cell receptor (beta chain) sequence along with its context. Its antigen is still unknown. This specimen belongs to a study of vaccination effects on CD4 cells after COVID-19. TCRdb's table, derived via immunoSEQ multiplex PCR, lists solely in-frame clones and lacks some. The sample lists about 64,000 clones; about 72% were seen once. Once cultured for nine to ten days, the cells underwent separation to obtain CD4+ T cells. The germline V gene encodes CDR1 LNHDA and CDR2 SQIVND (reference sequence). V lost 1 base and J lost 5, with 11 bases in between. This CDR3 is 14 amino acids long.

This rearrangement joins TRBV19 to TRBJ1-2, with D hard to call. The TCR originated in a human donor who had a prior SARS-CoV-2 infection. The specimen comprised CD4+ T cells from PBMCs cultured without peptide, sampled before COVID-19 vaccination. Written as DNA, the CDR3 is TGTGCCAGTAGTATAGGGCCAGCCCCTTATGGCTACACCTTC. Protein product: CASSIGPAPYGYTF.